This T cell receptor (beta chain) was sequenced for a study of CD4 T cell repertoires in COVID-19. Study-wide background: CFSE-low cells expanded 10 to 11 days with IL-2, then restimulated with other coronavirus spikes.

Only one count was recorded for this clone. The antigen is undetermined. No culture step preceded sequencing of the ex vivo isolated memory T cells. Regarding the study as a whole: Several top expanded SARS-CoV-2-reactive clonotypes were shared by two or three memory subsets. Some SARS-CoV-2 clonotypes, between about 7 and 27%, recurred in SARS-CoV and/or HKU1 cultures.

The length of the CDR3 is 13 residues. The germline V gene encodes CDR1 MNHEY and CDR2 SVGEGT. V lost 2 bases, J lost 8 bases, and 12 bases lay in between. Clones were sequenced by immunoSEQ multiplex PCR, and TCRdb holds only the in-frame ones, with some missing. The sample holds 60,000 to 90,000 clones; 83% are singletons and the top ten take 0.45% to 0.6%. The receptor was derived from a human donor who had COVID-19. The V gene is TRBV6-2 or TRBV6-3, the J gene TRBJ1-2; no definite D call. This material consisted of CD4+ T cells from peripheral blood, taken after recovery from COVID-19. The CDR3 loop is CASSYPQSVGYTF. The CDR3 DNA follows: TGTGCCAGCAGTTACCCCCAGTCTGTCGGCTACACCTTC.